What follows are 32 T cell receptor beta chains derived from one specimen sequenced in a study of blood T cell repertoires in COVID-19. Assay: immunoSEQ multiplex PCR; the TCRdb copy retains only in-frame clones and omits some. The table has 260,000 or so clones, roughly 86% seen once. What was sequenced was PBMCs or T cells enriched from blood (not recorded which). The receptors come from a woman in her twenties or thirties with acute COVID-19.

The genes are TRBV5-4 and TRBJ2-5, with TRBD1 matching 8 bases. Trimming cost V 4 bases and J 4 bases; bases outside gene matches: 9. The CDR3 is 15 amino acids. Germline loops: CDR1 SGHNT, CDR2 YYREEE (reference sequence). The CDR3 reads CASSAAPDRGETQYF. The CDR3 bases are TGTGCCAGCAGCGCCGCCCCCGACAGGGGAGAGACCCAGTACTTC.

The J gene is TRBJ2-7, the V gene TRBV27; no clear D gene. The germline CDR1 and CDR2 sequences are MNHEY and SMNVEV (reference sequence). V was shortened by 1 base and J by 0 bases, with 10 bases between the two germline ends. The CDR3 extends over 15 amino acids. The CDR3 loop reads CASSLFGQDSYEQYF. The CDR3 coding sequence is TGTGCCAGCAGTTTATTTGGGCAGGACTCCTACGAGCAGTACTTC.

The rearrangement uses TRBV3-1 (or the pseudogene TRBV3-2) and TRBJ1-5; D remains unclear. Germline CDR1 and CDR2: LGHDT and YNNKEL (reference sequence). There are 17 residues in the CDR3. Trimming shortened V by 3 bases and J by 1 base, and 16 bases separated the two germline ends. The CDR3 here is CASSHKTRRRSNQPQHF. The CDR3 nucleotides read TGTGCCAGCAGCCATAAGACCCGCAGGAGGAGCAATCAGCCCCAGCATTTT.

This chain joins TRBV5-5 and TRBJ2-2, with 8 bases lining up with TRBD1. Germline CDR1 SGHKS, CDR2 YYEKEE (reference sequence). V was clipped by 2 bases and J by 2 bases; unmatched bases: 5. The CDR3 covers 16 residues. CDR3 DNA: TGTGCCAGCAGCTTAGGGACAGGACAAAACACCGGGGAGCTGTTTTTT. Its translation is CASSLGTGQNTGELFF.

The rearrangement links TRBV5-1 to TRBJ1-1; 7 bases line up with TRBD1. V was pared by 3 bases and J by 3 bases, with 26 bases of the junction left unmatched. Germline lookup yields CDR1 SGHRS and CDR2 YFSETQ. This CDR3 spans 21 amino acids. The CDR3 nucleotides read TGCGCCAGCAGCTCTGACAGGGAACGAGGACAAAGCGCGGCGGCGGACACTGAAGCTTTCTTT. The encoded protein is CASSSDRERGQSAAADTEAFF.

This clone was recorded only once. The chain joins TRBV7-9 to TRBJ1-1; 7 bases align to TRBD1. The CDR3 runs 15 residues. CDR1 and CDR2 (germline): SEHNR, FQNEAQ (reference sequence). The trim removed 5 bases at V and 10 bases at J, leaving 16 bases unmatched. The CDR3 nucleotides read TGTGCCAGCAGCCCCATACAGGGGAAGCGAAAAGGAGCTTTCTTT. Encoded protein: CASSPIQGKRKGAFF. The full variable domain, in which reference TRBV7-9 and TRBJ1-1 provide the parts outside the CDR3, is DTGVSQNPRHKITKRGQNVTFRCDPISEHNRLYWYRQTLGQGPEFLTYFQNEAQLEKSRLLSDRFSAERPKGSFSTLEIQRTEQGDSAMYLCASSPIQGKRKGAFFGQGTRLTVV.

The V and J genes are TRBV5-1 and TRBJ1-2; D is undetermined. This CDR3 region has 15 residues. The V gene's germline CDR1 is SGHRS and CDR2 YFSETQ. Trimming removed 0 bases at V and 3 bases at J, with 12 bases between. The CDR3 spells CASSLGLGVDYGYTF. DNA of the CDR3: TGCGCCAGCAGCTTGGGTTTGGGCGTAGACTATGGCTACACCTTC.

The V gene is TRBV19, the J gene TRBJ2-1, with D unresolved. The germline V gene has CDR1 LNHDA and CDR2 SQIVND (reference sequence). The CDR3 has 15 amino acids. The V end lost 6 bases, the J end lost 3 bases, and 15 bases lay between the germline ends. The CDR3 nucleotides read TGTGCCAGTAGGGAACAGCAGACGGTCTACAATGAGCAGTTCTTC. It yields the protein CASREQQTVYNEQFF.

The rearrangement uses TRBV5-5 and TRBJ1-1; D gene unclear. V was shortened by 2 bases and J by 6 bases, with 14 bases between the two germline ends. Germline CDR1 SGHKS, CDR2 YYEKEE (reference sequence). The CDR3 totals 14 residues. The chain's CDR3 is CASSFGQAYPEAFF. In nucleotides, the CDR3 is TGTGCCAGCAGCTTTGGCCAGGCTTATCCTGAAGCTTTCTTT.

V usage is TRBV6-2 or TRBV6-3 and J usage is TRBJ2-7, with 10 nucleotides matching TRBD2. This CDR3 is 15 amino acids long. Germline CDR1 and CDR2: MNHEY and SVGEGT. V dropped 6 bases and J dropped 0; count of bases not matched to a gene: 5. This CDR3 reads CASSSVAGGSYEQYF. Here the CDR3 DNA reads TGTGCCAGCAGCAGCGTAGCGGGGGGCTCCTACGAGCAGTACTTC.

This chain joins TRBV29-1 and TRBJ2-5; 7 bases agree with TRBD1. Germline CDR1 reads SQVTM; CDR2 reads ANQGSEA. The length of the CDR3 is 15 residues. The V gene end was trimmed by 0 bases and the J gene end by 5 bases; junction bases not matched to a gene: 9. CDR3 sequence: CSVEDLHRGRETQYF. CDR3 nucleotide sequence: TGCAGCGTTGAAGATCTTCATAGGGGGCGGGAGACCCAGTACTTC.

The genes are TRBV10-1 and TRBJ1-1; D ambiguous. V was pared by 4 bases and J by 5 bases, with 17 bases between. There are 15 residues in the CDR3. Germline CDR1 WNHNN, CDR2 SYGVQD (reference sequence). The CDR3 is CASSGTSARSTEAFF. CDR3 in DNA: TGCGCCAGCAGTGGGACTTCGGCCAGGTCAACTGAAGCTTTCTTT.

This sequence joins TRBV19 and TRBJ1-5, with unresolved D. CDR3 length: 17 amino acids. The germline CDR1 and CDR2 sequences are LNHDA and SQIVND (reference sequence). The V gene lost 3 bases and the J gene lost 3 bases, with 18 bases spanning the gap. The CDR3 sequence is CASSMGRSTWVNQPQHF. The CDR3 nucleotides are TGTGCCAGTAGTATGGGGAGGAGCACTTGGGTCAATCAGCCCCAGCATTTT. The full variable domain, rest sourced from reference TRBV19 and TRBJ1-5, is DGGITQSPKYLFRKEGQNVTLSCEQNLNHDAMYWYRQDPGQGLRLIYYSQIVNDFQKGDIAEGYSVSREKKESFPLTVTSAQKNPTAFYLCASSMGRSTWVNQPQHFGDGTRLSIL.

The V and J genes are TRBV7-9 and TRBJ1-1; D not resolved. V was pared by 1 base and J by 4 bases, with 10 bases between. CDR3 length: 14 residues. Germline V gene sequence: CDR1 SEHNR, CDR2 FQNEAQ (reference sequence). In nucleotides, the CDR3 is TGTGCCAGCAGCTTAGGGGTTGGGAGCACTGAAGCTTTCTTT. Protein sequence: CASSLGVGSTEAFF.

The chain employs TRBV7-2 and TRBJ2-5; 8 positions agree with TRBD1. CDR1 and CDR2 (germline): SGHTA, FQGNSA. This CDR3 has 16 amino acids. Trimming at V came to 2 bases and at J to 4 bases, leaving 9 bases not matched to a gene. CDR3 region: CASSLSGQGIPETQYF. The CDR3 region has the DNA TGTGCCAGCAGCTTAAGCGGACAGGGTATTCCAGAGACCCAGTACTTC. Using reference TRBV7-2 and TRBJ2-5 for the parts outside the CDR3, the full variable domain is GAGVSQSPSNKVTEKGKDVELRCDPISGHTALYWYRQSLGQGLEFLIYFQGNSAPDKSGLPSDRFSAERTGGSVSTLTIQRTQQEDSAVYLCASSLSGQGIPETQYFGPGTRLLVL.

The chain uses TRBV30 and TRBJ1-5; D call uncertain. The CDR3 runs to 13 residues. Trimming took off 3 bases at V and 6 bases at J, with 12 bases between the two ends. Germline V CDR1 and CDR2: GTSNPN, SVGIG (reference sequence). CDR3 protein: CAWSYLSGQPQHF. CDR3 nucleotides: TGTGCCTGGAGCTATCTATCTGGTCAGCCCCAGCATTTT.

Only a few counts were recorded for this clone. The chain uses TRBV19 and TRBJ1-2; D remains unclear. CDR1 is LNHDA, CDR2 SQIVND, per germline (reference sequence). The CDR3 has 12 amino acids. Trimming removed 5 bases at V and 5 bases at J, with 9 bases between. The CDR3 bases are TGTGCCAGTAGTGGGAGATCATATGGCTACACCTTC. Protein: CASSGRSYGYTF.

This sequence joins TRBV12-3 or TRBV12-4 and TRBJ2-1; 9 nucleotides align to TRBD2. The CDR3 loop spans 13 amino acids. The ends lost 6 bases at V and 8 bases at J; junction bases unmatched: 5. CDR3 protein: CASSQIAGDEQFF. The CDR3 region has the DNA TGTGCCAGCAGCCAAATAGCGGGGGATGAGCAGTTCTTC.

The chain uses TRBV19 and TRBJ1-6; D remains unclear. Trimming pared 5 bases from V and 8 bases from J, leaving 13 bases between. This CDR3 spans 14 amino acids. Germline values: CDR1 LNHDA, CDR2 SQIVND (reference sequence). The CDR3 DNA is TGTGCCAGTAGTTCCCGGATTGGAGATTCACCCCTCCACTTT. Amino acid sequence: CASSSRIGDSPLHF.

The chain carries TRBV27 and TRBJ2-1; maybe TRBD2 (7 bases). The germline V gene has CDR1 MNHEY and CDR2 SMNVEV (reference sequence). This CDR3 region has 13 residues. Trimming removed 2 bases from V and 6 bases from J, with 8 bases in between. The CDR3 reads CASSLRGGNEQFF. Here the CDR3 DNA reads TGTGCCAGCAGTTTAAGGGGGGGCAATGAGCAGTTCTTC.

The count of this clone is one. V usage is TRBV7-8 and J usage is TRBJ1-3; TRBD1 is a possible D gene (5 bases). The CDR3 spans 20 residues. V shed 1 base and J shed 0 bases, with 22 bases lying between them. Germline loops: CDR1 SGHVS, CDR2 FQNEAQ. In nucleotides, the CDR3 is TGTGCCAGCAGCTTAGTCTCCCAGGGCAGCTCCTCGAGCTCTGGAAACACCATATATTTT. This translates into CASSLVSQGSSSSSGNTIYF.

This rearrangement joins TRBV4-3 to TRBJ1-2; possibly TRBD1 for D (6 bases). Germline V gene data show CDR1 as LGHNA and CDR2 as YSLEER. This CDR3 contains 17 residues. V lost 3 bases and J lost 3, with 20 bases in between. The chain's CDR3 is CASSQSRQDPTHYGYTF. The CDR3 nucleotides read TGCGCCAGCAGCCAGTCCCGACAGGATCCCACTCACTATGGCTACACCTTC.

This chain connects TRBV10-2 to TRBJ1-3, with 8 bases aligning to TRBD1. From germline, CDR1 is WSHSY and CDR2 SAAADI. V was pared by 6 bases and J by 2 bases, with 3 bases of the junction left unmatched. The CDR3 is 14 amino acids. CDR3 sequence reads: CASRDRGPGNTIYF. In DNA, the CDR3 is TGCGCCAGCAGAGACAGGGGCCCTGGAAACACCATATATTTT.

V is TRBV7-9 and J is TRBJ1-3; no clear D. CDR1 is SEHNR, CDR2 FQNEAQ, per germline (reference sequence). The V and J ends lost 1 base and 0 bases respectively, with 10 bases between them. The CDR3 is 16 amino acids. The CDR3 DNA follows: TGTGCCAGCAGCTTAGAGGACGGGAGCTCTGGAAACACCATATATTTT. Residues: CASSLEDGSSGNTIYF.

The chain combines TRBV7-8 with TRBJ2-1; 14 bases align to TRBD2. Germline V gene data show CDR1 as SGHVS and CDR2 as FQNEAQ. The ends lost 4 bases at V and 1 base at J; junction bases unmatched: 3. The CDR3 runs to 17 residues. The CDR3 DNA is TGTGCCAGCAGCTCGACTAGCGGGGGGGTATCCTACAATGAGCAGTTCTTC. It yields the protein CASSSTSGGVSYNEQFF.

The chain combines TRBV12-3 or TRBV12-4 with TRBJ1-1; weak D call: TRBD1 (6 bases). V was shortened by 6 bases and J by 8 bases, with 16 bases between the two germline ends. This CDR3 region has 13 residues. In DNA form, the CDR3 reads TGTGCCAGCAGCCGGACAGTGGCTGTCGAAGCTTTCTTT. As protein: CASSRTVAVEAFF.

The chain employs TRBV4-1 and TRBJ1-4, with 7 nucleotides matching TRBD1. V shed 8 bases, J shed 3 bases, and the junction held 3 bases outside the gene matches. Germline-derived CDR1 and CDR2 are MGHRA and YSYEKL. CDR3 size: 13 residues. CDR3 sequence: CASEGAANEKLFF. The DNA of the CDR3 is TGCGCCAGCGAGGGGGCGGCTAATGAAAAACTGTTTTTT.

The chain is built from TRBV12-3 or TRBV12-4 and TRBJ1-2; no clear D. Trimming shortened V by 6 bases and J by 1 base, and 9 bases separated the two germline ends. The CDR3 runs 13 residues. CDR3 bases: TGTGCCAGCAGCCTCCTAGATAACTATGGCTACACCTTC. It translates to CASSLLDNYGYTF.

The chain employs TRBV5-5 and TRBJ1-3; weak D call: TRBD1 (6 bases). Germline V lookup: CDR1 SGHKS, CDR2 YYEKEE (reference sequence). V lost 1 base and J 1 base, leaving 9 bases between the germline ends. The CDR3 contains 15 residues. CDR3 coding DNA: TGTGCCAGCAGCTTGCGGGGGGCATCTGGAAACACCATATATTTT. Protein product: CASSLRGASGNTIYF.

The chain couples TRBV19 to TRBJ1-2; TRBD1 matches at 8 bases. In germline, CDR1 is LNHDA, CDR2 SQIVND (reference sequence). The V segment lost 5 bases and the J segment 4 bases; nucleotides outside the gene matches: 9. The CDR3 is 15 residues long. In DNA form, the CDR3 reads TGTGCCAGTAGTCCTGACAGGGGTGGGTCCTATGGCTACACCTTC. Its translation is CASSPDRGGSYGYTF.

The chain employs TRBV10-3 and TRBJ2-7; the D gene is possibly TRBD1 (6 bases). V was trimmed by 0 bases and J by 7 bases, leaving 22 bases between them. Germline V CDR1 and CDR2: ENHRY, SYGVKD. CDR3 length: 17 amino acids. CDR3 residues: CAISESVPGQGSREQYF. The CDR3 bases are TGTGCCATCAGTGAGTCTGTCCCCGGGCAGGGGTCGAGAGAGCAGTACTTC.

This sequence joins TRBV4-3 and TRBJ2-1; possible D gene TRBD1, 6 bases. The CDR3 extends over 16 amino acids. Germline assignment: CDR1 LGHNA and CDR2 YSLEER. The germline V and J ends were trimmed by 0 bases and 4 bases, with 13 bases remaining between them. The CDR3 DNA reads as TGCGCCAGCAGCCAAGATTCAGGGGCTAGATACAATGAGCAGTTCTTC. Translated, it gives CASSQDSGARYNEQFF.